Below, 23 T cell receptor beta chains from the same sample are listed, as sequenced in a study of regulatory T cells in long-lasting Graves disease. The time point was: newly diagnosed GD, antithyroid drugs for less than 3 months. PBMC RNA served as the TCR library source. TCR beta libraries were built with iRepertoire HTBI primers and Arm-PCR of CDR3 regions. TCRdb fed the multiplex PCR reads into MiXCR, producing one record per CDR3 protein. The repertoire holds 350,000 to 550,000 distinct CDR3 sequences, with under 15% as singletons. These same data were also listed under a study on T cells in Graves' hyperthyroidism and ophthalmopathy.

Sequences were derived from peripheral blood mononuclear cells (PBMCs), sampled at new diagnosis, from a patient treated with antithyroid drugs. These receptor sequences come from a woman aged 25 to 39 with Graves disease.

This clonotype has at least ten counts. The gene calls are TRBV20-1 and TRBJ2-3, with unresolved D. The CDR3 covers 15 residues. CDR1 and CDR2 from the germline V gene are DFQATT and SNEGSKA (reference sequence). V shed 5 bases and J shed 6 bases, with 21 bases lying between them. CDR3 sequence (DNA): TGCAGTGCTCCCCAAGGGAATGCGGCCTGGGATACGCAGTATTTT. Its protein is CSAPQGNAAWDTQYF.

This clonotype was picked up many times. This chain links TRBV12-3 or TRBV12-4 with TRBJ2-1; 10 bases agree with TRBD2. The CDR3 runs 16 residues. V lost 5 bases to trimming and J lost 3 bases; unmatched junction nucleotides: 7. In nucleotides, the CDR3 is TGTGCCAGCAGTCCCCGACTAGCGGGCCTCTACAATGAGCAGTTCTTC. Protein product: CASSPRLAGLYNEQFF.

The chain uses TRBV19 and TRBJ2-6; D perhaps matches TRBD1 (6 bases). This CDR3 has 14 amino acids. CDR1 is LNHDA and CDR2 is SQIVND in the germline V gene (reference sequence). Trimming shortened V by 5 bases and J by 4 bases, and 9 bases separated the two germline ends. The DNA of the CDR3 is TGTGCCAGTAGTCCAACAGGGGGGGCCAACGTCCTGACTTTC. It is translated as CASSPTGGANVLTF.

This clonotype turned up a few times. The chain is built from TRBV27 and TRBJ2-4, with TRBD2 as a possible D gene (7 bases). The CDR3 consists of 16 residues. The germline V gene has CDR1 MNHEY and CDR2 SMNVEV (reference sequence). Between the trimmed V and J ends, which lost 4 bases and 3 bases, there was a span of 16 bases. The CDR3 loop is CASSYGGATFKNIQYF. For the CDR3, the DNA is TGTGCCAGCAGTTATGGGGGGGCCACTTTCAAAAACATTCAGTACTTC.

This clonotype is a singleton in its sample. The CDR3 DNA is TGCAGTGCTAGAGACCTAGGCAGGGGGACCACTGAAGCTTTCTTT. Protein: CSARDLGRGTTEAFF. The rearrangement links TRBV20-1 to TRBJ1-1; 7 nucleotides line up with TRBD1. CDR3 size: 15 residues. After removal of 0 bases from V and 4 bases from J, the junction contained 8 bases not matched to a gene. Germline V gives CDR1 DFQATT, CDR2 SNEGSKA (reference sequence).

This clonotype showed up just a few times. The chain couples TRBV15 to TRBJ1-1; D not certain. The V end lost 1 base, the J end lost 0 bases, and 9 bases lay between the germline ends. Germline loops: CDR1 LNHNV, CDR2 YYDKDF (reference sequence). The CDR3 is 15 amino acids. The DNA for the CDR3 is TGTGCCACCAGCAGAGCCGGGGTCTTGAACACTGAAGCTTTCTTT. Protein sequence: CATSRAGVLNTEAFF.

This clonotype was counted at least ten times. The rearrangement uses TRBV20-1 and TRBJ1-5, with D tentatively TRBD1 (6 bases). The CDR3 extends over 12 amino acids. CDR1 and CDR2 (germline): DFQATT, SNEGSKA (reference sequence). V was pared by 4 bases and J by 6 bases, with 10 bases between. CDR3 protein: CSANQGTQPQHF. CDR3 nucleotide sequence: TGCAGTGCTAATCAGGGGACTCAGCCCCAGCATTTT.

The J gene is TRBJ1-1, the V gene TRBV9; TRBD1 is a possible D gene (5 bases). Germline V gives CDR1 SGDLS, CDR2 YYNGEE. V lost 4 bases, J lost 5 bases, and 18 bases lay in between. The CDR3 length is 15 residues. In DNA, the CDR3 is TGTGCCAGCAGCACCCTCTTCGGGGCGGGTACTGAAGCTTTCTTT. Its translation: CASSTLFGAGTEAFF.

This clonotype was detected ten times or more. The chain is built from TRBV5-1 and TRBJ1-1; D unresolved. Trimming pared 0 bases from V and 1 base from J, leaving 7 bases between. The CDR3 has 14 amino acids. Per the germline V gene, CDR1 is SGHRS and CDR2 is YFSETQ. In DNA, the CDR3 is TGCGCCAGCAGCTTGGTGTCCACGAACACTGAAGCTTTCTTT. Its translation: CASSLVSTNTEAFF.

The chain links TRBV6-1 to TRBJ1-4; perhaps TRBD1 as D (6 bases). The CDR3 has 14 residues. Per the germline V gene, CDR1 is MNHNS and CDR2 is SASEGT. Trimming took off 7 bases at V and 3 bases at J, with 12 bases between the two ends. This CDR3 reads CASTVGGPNEKLFF. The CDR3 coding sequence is TGTGCCAGCACCGTAGGGGGGCCTAATGAAAAACTGTTTTTT.

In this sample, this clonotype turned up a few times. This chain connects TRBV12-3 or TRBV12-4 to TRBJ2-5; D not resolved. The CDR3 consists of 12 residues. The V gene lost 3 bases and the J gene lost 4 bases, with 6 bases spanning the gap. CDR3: CASSFRVETQYF. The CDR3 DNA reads TGTGCCAGCAGTTTTAGGGTAGAGACCCAGTACTTC.

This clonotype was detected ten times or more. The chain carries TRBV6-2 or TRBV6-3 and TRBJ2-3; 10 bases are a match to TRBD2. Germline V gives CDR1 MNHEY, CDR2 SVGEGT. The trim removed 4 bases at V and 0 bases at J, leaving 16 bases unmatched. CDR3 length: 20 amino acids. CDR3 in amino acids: CASSLRPGLAPRQSTDTQYF. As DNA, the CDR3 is TGTGCCAGCAGTTTACGACCGGGACTAGCGCCACGTCAAAGCACAGATACGCAGTATTTT.

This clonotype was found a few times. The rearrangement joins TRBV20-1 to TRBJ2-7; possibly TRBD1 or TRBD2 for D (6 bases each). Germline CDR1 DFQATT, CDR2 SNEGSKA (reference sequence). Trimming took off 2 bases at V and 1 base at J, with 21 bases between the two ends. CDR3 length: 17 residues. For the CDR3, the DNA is TGCAGTGCTAGACCCCTAGGGGGGCACGGAGGTTCCTACGAGCAGTACTTC. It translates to CSARPLGGHGGSYEQYF.

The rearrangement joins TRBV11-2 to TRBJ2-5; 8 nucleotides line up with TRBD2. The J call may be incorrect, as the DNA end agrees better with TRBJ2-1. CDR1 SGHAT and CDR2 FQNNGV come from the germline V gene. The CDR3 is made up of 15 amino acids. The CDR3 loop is CASSLESGSRNEQFF. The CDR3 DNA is TGTGCCAGCAGCTTAGAAAGCGGGAGTAGAAATGAGCAGTTCTTC.

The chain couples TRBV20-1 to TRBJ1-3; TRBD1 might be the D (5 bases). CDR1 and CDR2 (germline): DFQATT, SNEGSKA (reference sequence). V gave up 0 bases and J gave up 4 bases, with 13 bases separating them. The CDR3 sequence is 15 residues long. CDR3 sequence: CSARDREGLGNTIYF. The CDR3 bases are TGCAGTGCTAGAGATCGTGAGGGGCTGGGAAACACCATATATTTT.

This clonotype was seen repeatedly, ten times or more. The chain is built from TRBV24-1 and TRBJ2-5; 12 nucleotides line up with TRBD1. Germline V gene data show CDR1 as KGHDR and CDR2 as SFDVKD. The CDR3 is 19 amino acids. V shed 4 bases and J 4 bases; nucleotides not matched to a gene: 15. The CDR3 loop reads CATSDTIRDRGLVGETQYF. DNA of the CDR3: TGTGCCACCAGTGACACTATCCGGGACAGGGGGCTGGTAGGAGAGACCCAGTACTTC.

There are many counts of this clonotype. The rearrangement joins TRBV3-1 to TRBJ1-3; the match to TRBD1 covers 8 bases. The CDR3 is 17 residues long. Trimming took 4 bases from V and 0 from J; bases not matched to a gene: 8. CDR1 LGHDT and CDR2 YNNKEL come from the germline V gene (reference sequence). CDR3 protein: CASSPWTGIVSGNTIYF. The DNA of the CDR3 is TGTGCCAGCAGCCCGTGGACAGGGATCGTCTCTGGAAACACCATATATTTT.

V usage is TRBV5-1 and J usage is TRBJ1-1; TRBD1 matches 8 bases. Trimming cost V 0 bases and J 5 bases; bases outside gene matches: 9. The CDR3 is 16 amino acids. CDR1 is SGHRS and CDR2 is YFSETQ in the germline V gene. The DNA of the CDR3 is TGCGCCAGCAGCTTGGAGAGCCAGGGGGCGAGAACTGAAGCTTTCTTT. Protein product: CASSLESQGARTEAFF.

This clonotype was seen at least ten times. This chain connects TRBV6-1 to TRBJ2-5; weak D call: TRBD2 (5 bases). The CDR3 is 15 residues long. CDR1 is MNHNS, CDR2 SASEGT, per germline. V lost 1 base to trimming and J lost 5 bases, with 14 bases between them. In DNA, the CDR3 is TGTGCCAGCAGTGAAGGGACTTATCCCGGGGAGACCCAGTACTTC. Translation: CASSEGTYPGETQYF.

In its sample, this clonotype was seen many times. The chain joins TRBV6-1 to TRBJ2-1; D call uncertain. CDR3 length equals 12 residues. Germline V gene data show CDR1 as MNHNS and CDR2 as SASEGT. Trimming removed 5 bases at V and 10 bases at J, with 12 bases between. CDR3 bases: TGTGCCAGCAGTTACGTTCACGGGGAGCAGTTCTTC. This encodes CASSYVHGEQFF.

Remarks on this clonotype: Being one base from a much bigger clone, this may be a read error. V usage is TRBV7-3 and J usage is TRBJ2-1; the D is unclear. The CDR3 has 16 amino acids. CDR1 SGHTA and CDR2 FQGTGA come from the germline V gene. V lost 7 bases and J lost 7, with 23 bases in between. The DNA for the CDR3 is TGTGCCAGCATCATCCTCGGTGGGCCGCAGAGAAATGAGCAGTTCTTC. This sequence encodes CASIILGGPQRNEQFF.

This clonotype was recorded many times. The CDR3 DNA is TGTGCCAGCAGTTTATCGGCCTTCGGGGCCACTGAAGCTTTCTTT. Its protein product is CASSLSAFGATEAFF. The chain carries TRBV27 and TRBJ1-1; D possibly corresponds to TRBD1 (5 bases). The CDR3 is made up of 15 amino acids. The V and J ends lost 0 bases and 4 bases respectively, with 12 bases between them. Germline loops: CDR1 MNHEY, CDR2 SMNVEV (reference sequence).

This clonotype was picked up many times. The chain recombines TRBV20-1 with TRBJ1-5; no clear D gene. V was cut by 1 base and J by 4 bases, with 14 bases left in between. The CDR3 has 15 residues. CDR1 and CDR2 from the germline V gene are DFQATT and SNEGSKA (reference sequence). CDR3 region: CSARVHTAPNQPQHF. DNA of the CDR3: TGCAGTGCTAGAGTACACACAGCACCAAATCAGCCCCAGCATTTT.